The present TCR beta chain was sequenced within a study of regulatory T cells in long-lasting Graves disease. This clonotype was seen at least ten times. Germline CDR1 is MNHEY and CDR2 is SMNVEV (reference sequence). The CDR3 length is 16 residues. Trimming cost V 0 bases and J 8 bases, with 16 bases left between them. Researchers made TCR beta libraries by using iRepertoire HTBI primers and running Arm-PCR on CDR3 regions. Each CDR3 protein is one row after TCRdb ran MiXCR on the multiplex PCR reads. Among about 470,000 distinct CDR3 sequences listed, roughly 16% were seen once. Documented time point: newly diagnosed GD, antithyroid drugs for less than 3 months. The TCR library was prepared using RNA isolated from PBMCs. These data are also associated with another study on T cells in Graves' hyperthyroidism and ophthalmopathy.

V and J are TRBV27 and TRBJ2-2; D possibly matches TRBD1 or TRBD2 (6 bases each). This TCR was sampled from a man aged 35-49 years with Graves disease. The source was peripheral blood mononuclear cells (PBMCs), collected at new diagnosis, from a patient treated with antithyroid drugs. The CDR3 nucleotides read TGTGCCAGCAGTTTATCGCGAGGGGGGAAGGGAGGGGAGCTGTTTTTT. It codes for CASSLSRGGKGGELFF.